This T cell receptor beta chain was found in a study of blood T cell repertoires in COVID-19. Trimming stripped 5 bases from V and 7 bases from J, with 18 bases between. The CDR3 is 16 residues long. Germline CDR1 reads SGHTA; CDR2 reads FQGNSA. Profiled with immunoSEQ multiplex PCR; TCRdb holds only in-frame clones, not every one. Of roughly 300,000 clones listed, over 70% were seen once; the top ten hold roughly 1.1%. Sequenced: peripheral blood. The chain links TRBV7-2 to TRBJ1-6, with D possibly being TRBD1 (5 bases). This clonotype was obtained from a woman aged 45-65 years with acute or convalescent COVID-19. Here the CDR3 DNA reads TGTGCCAGCAGCCAAGGCGTAGGGGTCTTAAATTCACCCCTCCACTTT. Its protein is CASSQGVGVLNSPLHF.